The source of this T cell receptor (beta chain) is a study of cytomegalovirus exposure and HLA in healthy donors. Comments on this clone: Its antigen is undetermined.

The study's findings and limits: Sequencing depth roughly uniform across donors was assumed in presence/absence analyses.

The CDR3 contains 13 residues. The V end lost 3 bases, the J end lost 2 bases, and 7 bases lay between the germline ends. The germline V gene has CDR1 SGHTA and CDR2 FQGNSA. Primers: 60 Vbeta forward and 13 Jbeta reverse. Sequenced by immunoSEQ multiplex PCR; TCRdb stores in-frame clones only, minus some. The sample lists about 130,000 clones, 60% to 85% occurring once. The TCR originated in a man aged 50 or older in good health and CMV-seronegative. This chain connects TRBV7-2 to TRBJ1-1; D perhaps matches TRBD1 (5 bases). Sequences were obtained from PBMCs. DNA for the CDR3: TGTGCCAGCAGCTTCAGGGATAACACTGAAGCTTTCTTT. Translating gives CASSFRDNTEAFF.